This paragraph reports one TCR beta chain. The CDR3 has 12 amino acids. V lost 4 bases and J lost 3, with 6 bases in between. CDR1 and CDR2 (germline): SNHLY, FYNNEI. The data stem from a study of shared clonotypes between healthy human individuals. Here immunoSEQ multiplex PCR was the method, and the copy in TCRdb shows in-frame clones only, minus some. The sample lists almost 750,000 clones; 55% to 75% were seen once. The sample taken for sequencing was memory CD4+ T cells sorted from blood. The subset was: CD45RA-negative fraction. The chain links TRBV2 to TRBJ2-5; unclear D gene. The sequence was obtained from a woman aged 25 to 39 in good health. CDR3 sequence reads: CASSVIEETQYF. CDR3 DNA: TGTGCCAGCAGTGTTATAGAAGAGACCCAGTACTTC.